This T cell receptor beta chain was identified in a study of shared clonotypes between healthy human individuals. Sequencing used immunoSEQ multiplex PCR; TCRdb keeps in-frame clones, though not all of them. Among about 480,000 clones, 70% to 80% were seen once, and the ten largest hold 10% to 15%. This clone showed up just once. Germline values: CDR1 LNHDA, CDR2 SQIVND (reference sequence). The length of the CDR3 is 12 residues. V shed 5 bases and J shed 13 bases, with 15 bases lying between them. The V gene is TRBV19, the J gene TRBJ2-1, with D perhaps matching TRBD2 (5 bases). The sequenced material came from PBMCs. The origin of this receptor is a middle-aged woman in good health. Some clones in this sample may be carry-over from other donors' samples. Here the CDR3 DNA reads TGTGCCAGTAGTTCATGGTGGGGAGACCAGTTCTTC. Translating it yields CASSSWWGDQFF.